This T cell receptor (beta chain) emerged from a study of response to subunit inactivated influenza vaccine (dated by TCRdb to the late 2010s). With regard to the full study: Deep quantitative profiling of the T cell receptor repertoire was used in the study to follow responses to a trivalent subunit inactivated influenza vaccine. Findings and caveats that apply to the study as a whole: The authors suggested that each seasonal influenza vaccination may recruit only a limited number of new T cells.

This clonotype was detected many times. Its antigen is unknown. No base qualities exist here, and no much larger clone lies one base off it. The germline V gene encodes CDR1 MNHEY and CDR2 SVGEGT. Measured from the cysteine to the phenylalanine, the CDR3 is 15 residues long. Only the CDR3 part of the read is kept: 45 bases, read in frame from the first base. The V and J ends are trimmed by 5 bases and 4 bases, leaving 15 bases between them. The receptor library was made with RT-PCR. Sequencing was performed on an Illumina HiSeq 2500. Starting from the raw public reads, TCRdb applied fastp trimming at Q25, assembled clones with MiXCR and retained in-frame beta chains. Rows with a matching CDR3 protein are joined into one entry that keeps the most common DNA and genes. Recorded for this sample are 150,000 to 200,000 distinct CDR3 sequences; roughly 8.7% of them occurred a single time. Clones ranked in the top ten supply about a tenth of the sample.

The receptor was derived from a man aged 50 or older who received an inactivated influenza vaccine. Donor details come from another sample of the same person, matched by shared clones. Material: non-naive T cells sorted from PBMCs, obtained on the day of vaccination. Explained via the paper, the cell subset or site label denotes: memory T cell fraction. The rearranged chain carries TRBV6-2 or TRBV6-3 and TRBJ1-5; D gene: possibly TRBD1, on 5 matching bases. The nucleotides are TGTGCCAGCAGTAACCTGGGACGTTCAAATCAGCCCCAGCATTTT. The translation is CASSNLGRSNQPQHF.